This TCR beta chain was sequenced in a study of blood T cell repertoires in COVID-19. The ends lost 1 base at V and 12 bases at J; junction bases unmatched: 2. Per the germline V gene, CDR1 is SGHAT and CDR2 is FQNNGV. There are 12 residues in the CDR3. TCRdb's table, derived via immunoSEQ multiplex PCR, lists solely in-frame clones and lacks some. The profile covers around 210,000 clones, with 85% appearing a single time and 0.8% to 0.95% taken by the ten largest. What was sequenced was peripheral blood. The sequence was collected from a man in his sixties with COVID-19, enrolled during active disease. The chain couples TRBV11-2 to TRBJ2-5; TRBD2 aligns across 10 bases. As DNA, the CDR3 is TGTGCCAGCAGCTTAGGTAGCGGGGGGAAGTACTTC. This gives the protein CASSLGSGGKYF. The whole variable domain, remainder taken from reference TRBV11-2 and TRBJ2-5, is EAGVAQSPRYKIIEKRQSVAFWCNPISGHATLYWYQQILGQGPKLLIQFQNNGVVDDSQLPKDRFSAERLKGVDSTLKIQPAKLEDSAVYLCASSLGSGGKYFGPGTRLLVL.